This T cell receptor beta chain was retrieved from a study of blood T cell repertoires in COVID-19. Study-wide context: Material from acute and convalescent COVID-19 was sourced from the United States, Italy and Spain. T cells, B-cell-depleted T cells, or PBMCs provided the cDNA or gDNA that served as material.

Per the authors' pipeline: It was from reference gene primer amplification that nucleated cell counts were estimated. Sequencing used immunoSEQ multiplex PCR; TCRdb keeps in-frame clones, though not all of them. V, J and clone size derive from that table, while D and trimming were established from the DNA sequence. The sample contains 200,000 to 250,000 clones, approximately 85% of which appear only once. The material sequenced was peripheral blood. The TCR originated in a man older than 75 with acute or convalescent COVID-19.

This CDR3 reads CATRLRTQGPGDTEAFF. CDR3 coding DNA: TGTGCCACCCGACTCCGAACGCAGGGGCCTGGGGACACTGAAGCTTTCTTT. The chain is built from TRBV24-1 and TRBJ1-1; D possibly corresponds to TRBD1 (6 bases). Germline CDR1 is KGHDR and CDR2 is SFDVKD. This CDR3 region has 17 residues. V was trimmed by 9 bases and J by 3 bases, leaving 25 bases between them.